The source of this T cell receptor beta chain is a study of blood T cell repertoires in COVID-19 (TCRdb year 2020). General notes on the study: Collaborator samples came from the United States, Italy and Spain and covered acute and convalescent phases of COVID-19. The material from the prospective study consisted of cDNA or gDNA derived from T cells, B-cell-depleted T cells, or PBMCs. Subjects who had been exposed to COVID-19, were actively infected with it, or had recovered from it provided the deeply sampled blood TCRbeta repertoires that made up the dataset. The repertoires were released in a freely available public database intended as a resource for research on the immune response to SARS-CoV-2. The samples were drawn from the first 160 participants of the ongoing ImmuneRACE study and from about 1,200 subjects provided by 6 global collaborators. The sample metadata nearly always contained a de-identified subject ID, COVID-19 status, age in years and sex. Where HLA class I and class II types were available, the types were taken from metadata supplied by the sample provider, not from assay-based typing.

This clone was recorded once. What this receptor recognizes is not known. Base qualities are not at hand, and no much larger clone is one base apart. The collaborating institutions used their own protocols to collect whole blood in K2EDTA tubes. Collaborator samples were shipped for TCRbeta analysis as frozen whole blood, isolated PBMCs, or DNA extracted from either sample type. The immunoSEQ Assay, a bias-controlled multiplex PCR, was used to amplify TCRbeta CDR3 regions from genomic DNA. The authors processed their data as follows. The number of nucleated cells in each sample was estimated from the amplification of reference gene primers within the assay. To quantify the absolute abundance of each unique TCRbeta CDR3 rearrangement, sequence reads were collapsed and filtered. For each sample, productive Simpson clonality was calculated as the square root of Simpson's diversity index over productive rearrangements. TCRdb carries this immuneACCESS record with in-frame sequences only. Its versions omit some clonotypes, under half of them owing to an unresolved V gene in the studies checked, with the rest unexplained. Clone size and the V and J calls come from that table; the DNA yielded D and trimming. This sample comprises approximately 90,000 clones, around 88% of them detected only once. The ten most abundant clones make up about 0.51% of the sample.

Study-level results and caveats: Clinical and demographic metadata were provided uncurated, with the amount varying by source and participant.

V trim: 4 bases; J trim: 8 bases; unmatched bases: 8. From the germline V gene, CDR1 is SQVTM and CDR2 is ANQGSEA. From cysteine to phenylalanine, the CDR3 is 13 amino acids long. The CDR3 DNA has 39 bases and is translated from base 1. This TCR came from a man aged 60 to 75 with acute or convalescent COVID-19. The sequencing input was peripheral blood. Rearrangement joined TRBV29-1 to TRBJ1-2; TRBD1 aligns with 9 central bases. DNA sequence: TGCAGCGTTGGACTTCGACAGGGGGAGGGCTACACCTTC. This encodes CSVGLRQGEGYTF.